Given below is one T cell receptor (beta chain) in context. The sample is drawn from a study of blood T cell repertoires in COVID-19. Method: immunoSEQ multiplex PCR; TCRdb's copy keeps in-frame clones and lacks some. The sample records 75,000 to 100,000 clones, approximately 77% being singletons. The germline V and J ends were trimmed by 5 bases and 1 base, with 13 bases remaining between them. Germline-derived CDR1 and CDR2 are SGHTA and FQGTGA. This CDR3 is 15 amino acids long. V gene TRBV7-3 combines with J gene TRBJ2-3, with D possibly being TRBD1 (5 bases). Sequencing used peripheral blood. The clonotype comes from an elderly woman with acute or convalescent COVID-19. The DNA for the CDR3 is TGTGCCAGCAGCCCCGCAAGGGGTGGCACAGATACGCAGTATTTT. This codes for CASSPARGGTDTQYF.